This TCR beta chain was recovered during a study of Ad26.COV2.S vaccination and SARS-CoV-2 variants. TCRdb keeps only in-frame clones here, not all; method: immunoSEQ multiplex PCR. The sample has hundreds of thousands of clones; 89% are singletons. The treatment here: over 15 received Ad26.COV2.S at low or high dose, single or two shots; 5 received placebo; per-sample allocation not given. Collection of the samples took place on day 63 after the first injection of vaccine or placebo. In germline, CDR1 is LNHNV, CDR2 YYDKDF (reference sequence). Trimming removed 4 bases from V and 6 bases from J, with 5 bases in between. This CDR3 comprises 11 residues.

This receptor was obtained from a person between 18 and 60 years old who received the Ad26.COV2.S COVID-19 vaccine or a placebo. Sequences were derived from peripheral blood, sampled in a trial of Ad26.COV2.S vaccine versus placebo. The genes are TRBV15 and TRBJ2-3, with D uncertain. The CDR3 bases are TGTGCCACCAGCAAAATGGATACGCAGTATTTT. Translation: CATSKMDTQYF.